This is a list of T cell receptor beta chains from one sample in a study of T cells in localized non-small cell lung cancer. Profiling relied on immunoSEQ multiplex PCR, and the TCRdb table lists in-frame clones only, not all of them. The table shows some 28,000 clones, with around 90% occurring only once. Sequencing used peripheral blood, obtained before any cancer treatment. The receptors derive from a woman between 18 and 50 years old with stage I lung adenocarcinoma. Each CDR3 is given with its conserved first and last residue. D genes are given only for firm matches. Only part of the rows carry a size: once, few, many, or a class if the clone is expanded.

J gene,D gene,clone size,V gene,CDR3 DNA,CDR3 protein
TRBJ2-3,TRBD2,NA,TRBV7-3,TGTGCCAGCAGCTTAGGGACTAGCGGGACCGGCACAGATACGCAGTATTTT,CASSLGTSGTGTDTQYF
TRBJ2-3,NA,NA,TRBV18,TGTGCCAGCTCACCAGGCACAGATACGCAGTATTTT,CASSPGTDTQYF
TRBJ2-5,NA,once,TRBV19,TGTGCCAGTAGTGCCCCTCCAGCGGGAGAGACCCAGTACTTC,CASSAPPAGETQYF
TRBJ1-4,NA,NA,TRBV2,TGTGCCAGCAGTGAGAATGAGGGACAAGGGGGTGCAACTAATGAAAAACTGTTTTTT,CASSENEGQGGATNEKLFF
TRBJ1-5,TRBD1,NA,TRBV6-1,TGTGCCAGCAGCACAGGGGCCTTTAGCAATCAGCCCCAGCATTTT,CASSTGAFSNQPQHF
TRBJ1-2,NA,NA,TRBV2,TGTGCCAGCAGCCCAGAGGGGTACTATGGCTACACCTTC,CASSPEGYYGYTF
TRBJ2-7,NA,few,TRBV6-1,TGTGCCAGCAGTGACCCTCTTAAGAAATACGAGCAGTACTTC,CASSDPLKKYEQYF
TRBJ2-2,NA,NA,TRBV28,TGTGCCAGCGTCAGCGCCGGGGAGCTGTTTTTT,CASVSAGELFF
TRBJ1-2,NA,NA,TRBV6-1,TGTGCCAGCACTATTTTTATTGGGGACTTTGGCTACACCTTC,CASTIFIGDFGYTF
TRBJ1-2,NA,NA,TRBV10-1,TGCGCCAGCAGAAGACAACTCTTC,CASRRQLF